Below, one T cell receptor (beta chain) is given with its context. There was relapse after autologous stem cell transplantation in every patient, and there was variation in brentuximab vedotin exposure. Sequenced by immunoSEQ multiplex PCR; TCRdb stores in-frame clones only, minus some. This sample carries some 60,000 clones, about nine tenths of them seen once, and the ten largest clones take 9.7%. The data stem from a study of PD-1 blockade in classical Hodgkin lymphoma. The sample consisted of peripheral blood mononuclear cells (PBMCs), taken at baseline. This TCR derives from a human donor with classical Hodgkin lymphoma.

The CDR3 region is CASSRKLAGAGELFF. CDR3 bases: TGTGCCAGCAGCCGTAAGCTAGCGGGAGCCGGGGAGCTGTTTTTT. The chain is built from TRBV11-3 and TRBJ2-2, with 10 positions matching TRBD2. Germline V gene lookup returns CDR1 SGHNT and CDR2 YENEEA. The V and J ends lost 5 bases and 6 bases, in that order; junction bases with no gene match: 6. The CDR3 length is 15 residues.